This paragraph reports one TCR beta chain. This clonotype came up a few times. What this receptor recognizes is not known. No much larger clonotype is one base removed from it; base qualities were not supplied. Library preparation was by PCR. Sequencing relied on an Illumina HiSeq 4000. Bulk TCR libraries were generated as previously described, with the TCR primers listed in Table S5 used. The Qiagen AllPrep DNA/RNA kit was used to purify total RNA. Before analysis, reads from multiple sequencing runs of the same library were pooled. The paper's data handling went like this. Reads were retained only if their TCR constant sequence matched exactly, and those retained reads were trimmed to 150 nt and grouped according to their 12-nt molecular barcodes. Reads in each barcode group were sub-clustered using a 15% Levenshtein threshold, and a quality-weighted consensus sequence was built for each RNA molecule. Non-functional sequences were excluded, and lower-count sequences lying one edit away from another sequence were also excluded. On the basis of fitting two negative binomial distributions, barcode sub-clusters with fewer than 20% of the maximum read count were discarded. The raw public reads went through TCRdb reprocessing: fastp at Q25, MiXCR clone calling, in-frame beta chains kept. A single entry per CDR3 protein holds the most common genes and DNA from its merged rows. The V and J calls and clone size come from TCRdb's table, not from the authors' own analysis. The sample table lists around 480,000 distinct CDR3 sequences, about 22% of them with a count of one. Together, the top ten hold about 0.8% of the sample.

The record originates from a study of molecular identifiers for immune sequencing clone quantification listed by TCRdb under 2018. With respect to the entire study: In a replicate experiment, RNA from about 21,000 or 97,000 naive CD8 T cells was split into five aliquots, four of which were sequenced. The study was a methods study using CD8 T cells to benchmark molecular-identifier clustering-based TCR repertoire sequencing (MIDCIRS) and TCR RNA copy counting.

The study at large found these results: Identical TCR molecules sharing a barcode could cause highly expanded clone sizes to be underestimated. The naive libraries included spiked-in Jurkat TCR RNA (about 11 copies' worth), and this RNA is not part of the donor repertoire. Modeling estimated 2.5 to 3.5 recovered TCR RNA copies per cell, compared with about 10 by digital PCR, which implies around 30% capture efficiency. When barcode sub-clustering was not used, chimeric consensus sequences inflated TCR diversity, with chimeras reaching as high as 47%. In CMV-specific effector cells, over 98% of molecules were held by clones above 20 RNA copies, whereas under 1% of molecules were held by such clones in naive cells. Spiked-in Jurkat TCR RNA equivalent to a single cell was reported to be detectable even among some 910,000 naive CD8 T cells.

Libraries of naive CD8 T cells were built from anywhere between about 19,000 and 1,000,000 sorted cells, with 10%, 30% or 50% of the purified RNA used. On a BD FACSAria II, naive CD8 T cells were FACS-sorted as CD8+CD4-CCR7+CD45RA+ and collected into RLT Plus buffer. Detection sensitivity was tested by spiking Jurkat RNA equal to fewer than twelve TCR copies' worth into samples containing about 18,000-1,000,000 naive CD8 T cells. Enrichment of CD8 T cells was done with RosetteSep CD8+ T Cell Enrichment Cocktail plus Ficoll-Paque, and ACK red cell lysis came afterward. The CDR3, from cysteine to phenylalanine, totals 14 residues. Only the CDR3 DNA stays, 42 bases, in frame from base 1. Between the V and J ends, shortened by 7 bases and 6 bases respectively, the junction contains 15 bases. The germline V gene encodes CDR1 MNHEY and CDR2 SMNVEV (reference sequence).

The TCR sequence derives from a human donor in good health. Some libraries in this study had Jurkat cell RNA spiked in. The chain joins TRBV27 to TRBJ2-2; D gene: possibly TRBD2, on 6 matching bases. The sequencing input was naive CD8+ T cells from blood, with Jurkat cell RNA spiked in. Read against the paper, the sample's cell subset or site label means: FACS-sorted CD8+CD4-CCR7+CD45RA+ naive T cells. The encoded CDR3 is CASMSGGWAGELFF. The sequence in DNA is TGTGCCAGCATGAGTGGAGGGTGGGCCGGGGAGCTGTTTTTT.